The entry below gives a single T cell receptor (beta chain) sequence along with its context. The target antigen is unknown. The table came from immunoSEQ multiplex PCR; TCRdb's copy has only in-frame clones and leaves some out. The table includes approximately 130,000 clones, approximately 85% detected once. This sample is part of a study of T cell responses to AZD1222 COVID-19 vaccine. The study, taken as a whole, reports: Nearly half of the spike-specific TCRs reportedly recognize variant regions that carry no mutations. Sampling captured repertoires only after the peak T cell response. Donors, mostly white British, included more females; clonal diversity was possibly underestimated. Spike-specific TCR repertoires showed rising breadth and depth after two AZD1222 doses.

V dropped 2 bases and J dropped 2 bases, with 1 base sitting between them. The CDR3 has 11 residues. Germline V gene sequence: CDR1 SGHNT, CDR2 YYREEE (reference sequence). The J gene is TRBJ1-1, the V gene TRBV5-4; D unclear. The sample in question was peripheral blood, obtained on day 0 of AZD1222 vaccination. The sequence was obtained from an adult in good health. The CDR3 nucleotides are TGTGCCAGCAGCTTAAACACTGAAGCTTTCTTT. It encodes CASSLNTEAFF. Full variable domain (outside the CDR3, taken from reference TRBV5-4 and TRBJ1-1): ETGVTQSPTHLIKTRGQQVTLRCSSQSGHNTVSWYQQALGQGPQFIFQYYREEENGRGNFPPRFSGLQFPNYSSELNVNALELDDSALYLCASSLNTEAFFGQGTRLTVV.